This T cell receptor (beta chain) stems from a study of vaccination and CD4 T cells after COVID-19. The wider study: Investigators stimulated cells with overlapping spike peptides drawn from SARS-CoV-2, HCoV-NL63, HCoV-OC43 and HCoV-229E. Cultures designated as controls were supplied with a CEFX pool, an HIV-1 Nef pool, or no peptide.

As to treatment: 10-day PBMC culture with coronavirus spike peptide pools or control peptides (ViraFEST assay). The unexposed donor gave CD4+ T cells before the COVID-19 pandemic (2011-2018). Expansion of antigen-specific T cells with peptide pools by ViraFEST preceded sequencing of TCRs. As concerns this clonotype: Its antigen is not identified.

Germline lookup yields CDR1 DFQATT and CDR2 SNEGSKA (reference sequence). The V gene lost 3 bases and the J gene lost 3 bases, with 9 bases spanning the gap. The CDR3 spans 13 residues. Sequenced with the Oncomine TCR Beta short-read assay was DNA taken from cultured CD4+ T cells. Using the QIAamp micro DNA kit, genomic DNA was extracted from the CD4+ T cells that had been cultured. TCRdb re-analysed the PCR reads in MiXCR, keeping a single row per CDR3 protein. The data hold fewer than 9,000 distinct CDR3 sequences, with 35% observed a single time. The chain combines TRBV20-1 with TRBJ1-5; D gene uncertain. The sequenced material came from CD4+ T cells from blood, cultured in vitro. This TCR came from a human donor in good health. As DNA, the CDR3 is TGCAGTGCTAGTCCAGACACCAATCAGCCCCAGCATTTT. Amino acids: CSASPDTNQPQHF.